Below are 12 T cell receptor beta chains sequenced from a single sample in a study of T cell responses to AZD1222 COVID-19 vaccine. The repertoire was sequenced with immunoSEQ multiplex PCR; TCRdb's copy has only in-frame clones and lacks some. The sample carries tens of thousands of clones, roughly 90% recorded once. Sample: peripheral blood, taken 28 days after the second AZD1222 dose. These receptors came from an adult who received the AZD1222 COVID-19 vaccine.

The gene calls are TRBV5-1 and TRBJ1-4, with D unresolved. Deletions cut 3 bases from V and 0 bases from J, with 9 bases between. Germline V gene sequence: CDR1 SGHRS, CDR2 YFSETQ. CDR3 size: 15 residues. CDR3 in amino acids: CASSSSGATNEKLFF. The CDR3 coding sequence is TGCGCCAGCAGCTCCTCGGGTGCAACTAATGAAAAACTGTTTTTT.

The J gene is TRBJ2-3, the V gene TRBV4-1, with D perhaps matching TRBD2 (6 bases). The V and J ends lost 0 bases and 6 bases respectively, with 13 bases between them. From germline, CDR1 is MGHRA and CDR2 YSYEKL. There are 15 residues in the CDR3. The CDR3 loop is CASSQDDPGDDTQYF. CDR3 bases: TGCGCCAGCAGCCAAGATGATCCGGGAGACGATACGCAGTATTTT.

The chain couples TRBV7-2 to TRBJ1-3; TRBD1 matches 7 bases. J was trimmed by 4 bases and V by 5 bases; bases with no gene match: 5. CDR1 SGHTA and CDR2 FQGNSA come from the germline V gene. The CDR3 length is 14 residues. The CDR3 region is CASSTGTVGNTIYF. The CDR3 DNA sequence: TGTGCCAGCAGCACCGGGACAGTGGGAAACACCATATATTTT.

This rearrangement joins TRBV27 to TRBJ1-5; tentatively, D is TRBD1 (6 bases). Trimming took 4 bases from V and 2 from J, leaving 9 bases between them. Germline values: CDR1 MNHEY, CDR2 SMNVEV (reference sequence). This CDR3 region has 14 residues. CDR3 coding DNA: TGTGCCAGCAGTTCCAGGGGCGGCAATCAGCCCCAGCATTTT. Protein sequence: CASSSRGGNQPQHF.

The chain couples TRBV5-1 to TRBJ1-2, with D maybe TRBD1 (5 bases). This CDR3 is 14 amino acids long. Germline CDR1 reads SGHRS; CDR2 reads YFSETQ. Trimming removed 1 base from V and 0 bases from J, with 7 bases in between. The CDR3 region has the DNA TGCGCCAGCAGCTTGTCGACAGCTAACTATGGCTACACCTTC. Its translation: CASSLSTANYGYTF.

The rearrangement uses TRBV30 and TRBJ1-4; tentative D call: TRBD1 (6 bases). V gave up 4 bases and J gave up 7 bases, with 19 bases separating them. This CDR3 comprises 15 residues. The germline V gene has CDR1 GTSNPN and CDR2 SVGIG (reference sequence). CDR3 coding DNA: TGTGCCTGGACCCAGCTAACAGGGAGGGCTGAAAAACTGTTTTTT. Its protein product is CAWTQLTGRAEKLFF.

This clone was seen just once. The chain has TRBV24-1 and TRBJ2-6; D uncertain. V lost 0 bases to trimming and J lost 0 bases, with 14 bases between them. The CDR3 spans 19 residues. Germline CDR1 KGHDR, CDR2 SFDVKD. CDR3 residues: CATSDLGSQLPSGANVLTF. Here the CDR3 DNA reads TGTGCCACCAGTGATTTGGGATCACAGCTTCCCTCTGGGGCCAACGTCCTGACTTTC.

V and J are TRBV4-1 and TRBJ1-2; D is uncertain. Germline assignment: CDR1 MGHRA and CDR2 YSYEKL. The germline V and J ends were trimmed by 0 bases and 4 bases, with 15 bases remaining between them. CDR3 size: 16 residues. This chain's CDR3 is CASSQERLHAAYGYTF. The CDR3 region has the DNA TGCGCCAGCAGCCAAGAAAGACTCCACGCAGCCTATGGCTACACCTTC.

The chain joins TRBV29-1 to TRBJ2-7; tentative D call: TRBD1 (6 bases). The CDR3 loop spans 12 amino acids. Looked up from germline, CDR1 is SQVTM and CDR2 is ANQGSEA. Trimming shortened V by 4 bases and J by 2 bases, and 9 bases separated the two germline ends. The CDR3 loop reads CSVGTDTYEQYF. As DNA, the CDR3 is TGCAGCGTTGGGACAGACACCTACGAGCAGTACTTC.

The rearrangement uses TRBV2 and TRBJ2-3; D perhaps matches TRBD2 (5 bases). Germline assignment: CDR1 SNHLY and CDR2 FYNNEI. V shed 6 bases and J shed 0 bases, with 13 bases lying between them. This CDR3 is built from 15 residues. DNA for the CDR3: TGTGCCAGCAGGGGAGCGACATTTAGCACAGATACGCAGTATTTT. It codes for CASRGATFSTDTQYF.

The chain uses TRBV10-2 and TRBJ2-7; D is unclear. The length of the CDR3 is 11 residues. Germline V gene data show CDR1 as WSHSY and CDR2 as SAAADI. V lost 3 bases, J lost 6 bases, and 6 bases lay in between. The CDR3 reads CASSDSREQYF. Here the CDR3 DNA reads TGCGCCAGCAGTGATAGTCGCGAGCAGTACTTC.

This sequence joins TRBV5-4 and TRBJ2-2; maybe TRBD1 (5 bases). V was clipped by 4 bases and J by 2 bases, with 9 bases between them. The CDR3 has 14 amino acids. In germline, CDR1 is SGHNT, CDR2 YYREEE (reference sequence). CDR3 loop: CASSPQGNTGELFF. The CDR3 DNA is TGTGCCAGCAGCCCGCAGGGAAACACCGGGGAGCTGTTTTTT.